A selection of T cell receptor beta chains follows, all from one sample in a study of cytomegalovirus exposure and HLA in healthy donors. Produced via immunoSEQ multiplex PCR; TCRdb's table is partial and in-frame only. The table records 90,000 to 120,000 clones, less than 85% of them present only once. The sequencing input was PBMCs. The receptors here all came from a man between 18 and 29 years old in good health and CMV-seronegative. Each CDR3 is given with its conserved first and last residue. The D gene is left open where the match is weak. Size tells how often a clone was seen (once, few, many) or the class of an expanded clone, and some rows leave it out.

size: NA
V: TRBV11-3
D: TRBD2
J: TRBJ2-7
CDR3: CASSPGTSGEQYF
DNA: TGTGCCAGCAGCCCAGGGACTAGCGGAGAGCAGTACTTC

size: NA
V: TRBV19
D: TRBD1
J: TRBJ2-1
CDR3: CASSATRTRGSGSYNEQFF
DNA: TGTGCCAGTAGTGCCACTCGGACCAGGGGGTCGGGCTCCTACAATGAGCAGTTCTTC

size: NA
V: TRBV14
D: NA
J: TRBJ1-2
CDR3: CASSQEAAAGANYGYTF
DNA: TGTGCCAGCAGCCAAGAGGCGGCGGCGGGGGCTAACTATGGCTACACCTTC

size: NA
V: TRBV5-5
D: NA
J: TRBJ1-2
CDR3: CASSFDTYYGYTF
DNA: TGTGCCAGCAGCTTTGACACCTACTATGGCTACACCTTC

size: NA
V: TRBV9
D: TRBD1
J: TRBJ1-5
CDR3: CASSAGQGETISNQPQHF
DNA: TGTGCCAGCAGCGCTGGACAGGGGGAGACAATTAGCAATCAGCCCCAGCATTTT

size: NA
V: TRBV19
D: TRBD1
J: TRBJ1-5
CDR3: CASSMGAGQGYQPQHF
DNA: TGTGCCAGTAGTATGGGTGCGGGACAGGGTTATCAGCCCCAGCATTTT

size: NA
V: TRBV14
D: TRBD1
J: TRBJ2-7
CDR3: CASSQRPPRTGSSEQYF
DNA: TGTGCCAGCAGCCAACGTCCCCCCCGGACAGGGAGTTCCGAGCAGTACTTC

size: NA
V: TRBV7-8
D: NA
J: TRBJ2-7
CDR3: CASSSSGGHEQYF
DNA: TGTGCCAGCAGCTCGTCAGGAGGCCACGAGCAGTACTTC

size: NA
V: TRBV15
D: TRBD1
J: TRBJ2-1
CDR3: CATSSGGQGMNEQFF
DNA: TGTGCCACCAGCAGTGGAGGACAGGGGATGAATGAGCAGTTCTTC

size: NA
V: TRBV11-3
D: NA
J: TRBJ2-6
CDR3: CASSLGRGSNVLTF
DNA: TGTGCCAGCAGCTTAGGCCGCGGGTCCAACGTCCTGACTTTC

size: NA
V: TRBV11-3
D: TRBD1
J: TRBJ2-2
CDR3: CASSSPGQGYTGELFF
DNA: TGTGCCAGCAGCTCACCGGGACAGGGGTACACCGGGGAGCTGTTTTTT

size: NA
V: TRBV4-2
D: TRBD1
J: TRBJ2-2
CDR3: CASSQQGQGASTGELFF
DNA: TGTGCCAGCAGCCAACAAGGACAGGGGGCTTCCACCGGGGAGCTGTTTTTT

size: NA
V: TRBV28
D: NA
J: TRBJ1-2
CDR3: CASRETGNYGYTF
DNA: TGTGCCAGCAGAGAAACAGGGAACTATGGCTACACCTTC

size: NA
V: TRBV5-1
D: NA
J: TRBJ2-7
CDR3: CASSLSQGSSYEQYF
DNA: TGCGCCAGCAGCTTGAGTCAGGGGAGCTCCTACGAGCAGTACTTC

size: NA
V: TRBV27
D: TRBD1
J: TRBJ1-2
CDR3: CASLGQTGTNYGYTF
DNA: TGTGCCAGCCTGGGACAGACCGGTACTAACTATGGCTACACCTTC

size: few
V: TRBV14
D: NA
J: TRBJ1-4
CDR3: CASSHSIWDKGKKLFF
DNA: TGTGCCAGCAGCCACTCTATTTGGGACAAAGGGAAAAAACTGTTTTTT

size: NA
V: TRBV27
D: NA
J: TRBJ2-7
CDR3: CASGLTGTGLYEQYF
DNA: TGTGCCTCGGGGCTTACCGGGACTGGACTCTACGAGCAGTACTTC

size: NA
V: TRBV6-5
D: NA
J: TRBJ1-6
CDR3: CASRSTGSGSPLHF
DNA: TGTGCCAGCAGAAGCACGGGGTCGGGTTCACCCCTCCACTTT

size: NA
V: TRBV7-9
D: NA
J: TRBJ2-5
CDR3: CASSFGGGVATQYF
DNA: TGTGCCAGCAGCTTCGGGGGAGGCGTAGCGACCCAGTACTTC

size: once
V: TRBV27
D: NA
J: TRBJ2-4
CDR3: CASSLREFGKNIQYF
DNA: TGTGCCAGCAGTTTAAGGGAGTTTGGCAAAAACATTCAGTACTTC

size: once
V: TRBV5-1
D: TRBD1
J: TRBJ2-3
CDR3: CASTPPTGGPTDTQYF
DNA: TGCGCCAGCACACCCCCGACAGGGGGCCCGACAGATACGCAGTATTTT

size: NA
V: TRBV10-1
D: NA
J: TRBJ2-7
CDR3: CASMRTVSSYEQYF
DNA: TGCGCCAGCATGAGAACGGTTAGCTCCTACGAGCAGTACTTC

size: NA
V: TRBV2
D: NA
J: TRBJ1-2
CDR3: CASTPGRGYGYTF
DNA: TGTGCCAGCACCCCCGGTCGGGGCTATGGCTACACCTTC

size: NA
V: TRBV5-1
D: TRBD2
J: TRBJ2-1
CDR3: CASSPTSGAYNEQFF
DNA: TGCGCCAGCAGTCCGACTAGCGGGGCTTACAATGAGCAGTTCTTC

size: NA
V: TRBV27
D: NA
J: TRBJ2-6
CDR3: CASRPRLDSGANVLTF
DNA: TGTGCCAGCAGGCCCAGGTTGGACTCTGGGGCCAACGTCCTGACTTTC